The T cell receptor (beta chain) described here comes from a study of CD8 T cells in ankylosing spondylitis. Germline trimming cut 6 bases from V and 2 bases from J; bases unmatched to any gene: 8. The CDR3 totals 16 residues. This clonotype was found many times. TCRdb redid the calling of the 5' RACE reads with MiXCR, one entry per CDR3 protein. This sample has approximately 340,000 distinct CDR3 sequences, with approximately 14% found just once. The source is a male donor with ankylosing spondylitis or in good health (not recorded which). What was sequenced was blood, either unsorted or a sorted T cell fraction (not recorded which). The chain carries TRBV12-3 or TRBV12-4 and TRBJ1-5, with 9 bases aligning to TRBD1. CDR3 sequence (DNA): TGTGCCAGCAGGCCGGACAGGGGTAGCGGCAATCAGCCCCAGCATTTT. Translating it yields CASRPDRGSGNQPQHF.